This entry features one TCR beta chain sequence. Its antigen is still unknown. No base quality values were provided; no much bigger clone lies one nucleotide off. The sample belongs to a study of OX40 agonist ivuxolimab in advanced cancers. Broadly, across the study: The costimulatory receptor OX40 (CD134) was targeted by ivuxolimab, a fully human IgG2 agonistic monoclonal antibody. Intravenous ivuxolimab was administered to patients every 2 weeks at six dose levels: 0.01, 0.1, 0.3, 1.5, 3 and 10 mg/kg. Of the approximately 54 patients in dose escalation, about 20 had hepatocellular carcinoma, some 15 had melanoma, 9 had renal cell carcinoma and 9 had head and neck cancer. The dose-escalation cohort was over 70% male with a mean age of about 65 years, ranging from about 20 to 85. Prior anti-PD-1, anti-PD-L1 or anti-CTLA-4 therapy was permitted, and approximately 42% of dose-escalation patients had received checkpoint inhibitors. Partial responses occurred in three dose-escalation patients, of whom one had hepatocellular carcinoma and two had cutaneous melanoma. The purpose of peripheral TCRbeta sequencing was to test whether ivuxolimab changed TCR sequence diversity and led to clonal T-cell expansion. The paper covers the monotherapy dose-escalation part of the phase I ivuxolimab trial, which included N of about 50 patients. On the study overall, not on this receptor specifically: Clonal expansion of both CD4+ and CD8+ blood T cells was observed from baseline to week 6 at doses 0.1 to 3.0 mg/kg. Which antigens the clonally expanded peripheral T cells were specific for was not determined. Low levels of normalized T-cell clonal expansion were also seen in some patients who did not respond. On average, CD8+ T cells showed more expanded clones than CD4+ T cells after ivuxolimab. In partial responders in the 0.1-3.0 mg/kg groups, normalized peripheral clonal expansion was found to be among the lowest, especially among CD8+ T cells.

Patients with a history of autoimmune disease or receiving systemic immunosuppression were excluded from the trial. Peripheral blood for TCR sequencing was collected from all dose cohorts at baseline, on cycle 4 day 1, and on cycle 7 day 1. The samples were taken from a phase I, first-in-human, multicenter, open-label dose-escalation trial of ivuxolimab. Adults with locally advanced or metastatic melanoma, renal cell carcinoma, hepatocellular carcinoma or head and neck squamous cell carcinoma were enrolled in the trial. Before TCR sequencing, CD4+ T cells and CD8+ T cells from peripheral blood were sorted into separate populations. Cut back by 3 bases and 2 bases, the V and J ends lie 11 bases apart. For CDR1 and CDR2, the germline V gene (reference sequence) lists SGHNT and YYREEE. From the cysteine through the phenylalanine, the CDR3 covers 14 amino acids. Solely the CDR3 DNA is kept, with 42 bases framed from the first base.

For sequencing of the TCRbeta CDR3 region, genomic DNA was extracted from the sorted cells. TCRbeta CDR3 regions were sequenced using the immunoSEQ Assay. TCRdb carries this immuneACCESS record with in-frame sequences only. Its versions omit some clonotypes, under half of them owing to an unresolved V gene in the studies checked, with the rest unexplained. Across this sample there are 60,000 to 90,000 clones, with 80% to 90% seen only once. The ten largest make up around 0.73% of the sample. The chain employs TRBV5-4 and TRBJ2-5, with a weak D call of TRBD2 (6 bases match). The clonotype originates from an adult with an advanced solid tumor such as melanoma, head and neck, liver or kidney cancer. Sample: CD4+ or CD8+ T cells sorted from blood, taken in a trial of the OX40 agonist ivuxolimab. Here the CDR3 is given as CASSSGVQQETQYF. The sequenced DNA is TGTGCCAGCAGCTCGGGGGTCCAGCAAGAGACCCAGTACTTC.